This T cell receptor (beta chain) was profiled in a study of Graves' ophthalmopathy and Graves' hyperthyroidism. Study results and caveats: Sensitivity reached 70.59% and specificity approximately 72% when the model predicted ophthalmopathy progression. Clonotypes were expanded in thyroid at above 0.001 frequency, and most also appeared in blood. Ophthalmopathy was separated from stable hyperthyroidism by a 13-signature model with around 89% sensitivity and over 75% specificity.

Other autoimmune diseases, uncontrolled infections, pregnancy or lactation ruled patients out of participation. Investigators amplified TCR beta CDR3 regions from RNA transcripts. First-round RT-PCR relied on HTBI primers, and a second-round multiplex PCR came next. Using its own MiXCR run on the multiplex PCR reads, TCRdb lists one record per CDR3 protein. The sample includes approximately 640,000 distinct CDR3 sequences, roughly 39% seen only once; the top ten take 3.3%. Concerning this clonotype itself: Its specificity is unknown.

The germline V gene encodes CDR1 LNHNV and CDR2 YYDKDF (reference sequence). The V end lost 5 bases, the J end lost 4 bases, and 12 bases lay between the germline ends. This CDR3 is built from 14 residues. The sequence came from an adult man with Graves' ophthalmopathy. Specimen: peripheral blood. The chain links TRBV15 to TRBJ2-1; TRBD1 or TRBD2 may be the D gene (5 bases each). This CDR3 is CATSRRDGYNEQFF. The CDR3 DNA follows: TGTGCCACCAGCCGCCGGGACGGTTACAATGAGCAGTTCTTC.